The source of this TCR beta chain is a study of OX40 agonist ivuxolimab in advanced cancers. Study information: Ivuxolimab was administered intravenously to patients at 0.01 to 10 mg/kg every 2 weeks.

Sampling of blood occurred at baseline, cycle 4 day 1, and cycle 7 day 1. The data were produced by immunoSEQ multiplex PCR, yet TCRdb's version contains in-frame clones alone and is incomplete. The data show some 60,000 clones, approximately 86% seen once. The length of the CDR3 is 13 residues. Germline lookup yields CDR1 SNHLY and CDR2 FYNNEI. With V trimmed by 5 bases and J by 7 bases, 7 bases remained unmatched. This clonotype was obtained from an adult with an advanced solid tumor such as melanoma, head and neck, liver or kidney cancer. Sample: CD4+ or CD8+ T cells sorted from blood, taken in a trial of the OX40 agonist ivuxolimab. The chain employs TRBV2 and TRBJ2-5; TRBD2 matches 7 bases. The CDR3 reads CASSIAGASTQYF. In DNA, the CDR3 is TGTGCCAGCAGTATAGCGGGTGCATCGACCCAGTACTTC.